The present T cell receptor (beta chain) was sequenced within a study of shared clonotypes between healthy human individuals. CD45RO negativity and positive selection for CCR7 defined naive CD8 cells, a population that excluded terminally differentiated effector memory CD45RA+ cells. The assay was immunoSEQ multiplex PCR, and TCRdb's table has in-frame clones only and misses some. The sample holds a few million clones, 90% to 95% seen once. The source is a man aged 18 to 29 in good health. Some clones in this sample may be carry-over from other donors' samples. Material for sequencing was naive CD8+ T cells from PBMCs.

The DNA of the CDR3 is TGTGCCAGTAGTATAGTAGCGGGTCACACCGGGGAGCTGTTTTTT. This codes for CASSIVAGHTGELFF. This rearrangement joins TRBV19 to TRBJ2-2, with 7 bases fitting TRBD2. The CDR3 runs 15 residues. Per germline, CDR1 LNHDA and CDR2 SQIVND (reference sequence). V lost 1 base and J lost 3; bases outside the gene matches: 2.